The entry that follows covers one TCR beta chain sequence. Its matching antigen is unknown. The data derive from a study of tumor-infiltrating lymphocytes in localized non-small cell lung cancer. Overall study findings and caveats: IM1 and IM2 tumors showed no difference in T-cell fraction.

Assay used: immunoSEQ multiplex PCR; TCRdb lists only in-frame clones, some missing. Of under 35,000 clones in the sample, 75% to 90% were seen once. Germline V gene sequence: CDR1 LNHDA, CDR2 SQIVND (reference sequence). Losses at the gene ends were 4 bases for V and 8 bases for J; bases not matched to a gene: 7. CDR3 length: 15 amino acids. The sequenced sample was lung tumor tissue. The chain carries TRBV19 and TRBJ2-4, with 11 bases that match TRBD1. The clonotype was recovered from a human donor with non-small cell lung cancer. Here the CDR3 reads CASSSPGQGVYIQYF. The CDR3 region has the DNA TGTGCCAGTAGTAGCCCGGGACAGGGGGTGTACATTCAGTACTTC.